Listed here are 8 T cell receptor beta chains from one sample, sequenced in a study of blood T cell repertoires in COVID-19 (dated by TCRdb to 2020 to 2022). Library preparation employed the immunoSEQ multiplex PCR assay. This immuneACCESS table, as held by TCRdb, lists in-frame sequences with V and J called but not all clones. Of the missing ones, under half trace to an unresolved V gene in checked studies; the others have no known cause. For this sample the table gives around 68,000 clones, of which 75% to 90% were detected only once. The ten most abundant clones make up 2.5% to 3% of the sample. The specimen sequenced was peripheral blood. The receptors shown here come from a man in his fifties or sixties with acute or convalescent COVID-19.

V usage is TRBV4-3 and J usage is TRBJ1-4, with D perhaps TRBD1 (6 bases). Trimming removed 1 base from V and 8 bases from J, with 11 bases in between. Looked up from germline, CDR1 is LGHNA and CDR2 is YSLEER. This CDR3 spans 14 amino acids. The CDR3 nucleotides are TGCGCCAGCAGCCAAGTCAAGGGGGGGGAAAAACTGTTTTTT. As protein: CASSQVKGGEKLFF.

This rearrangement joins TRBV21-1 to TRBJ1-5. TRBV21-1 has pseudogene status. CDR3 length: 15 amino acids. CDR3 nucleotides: TGTGCCAGCAGCAAACCAGGGTCCAGCGGGCAGCCCCAGCATTTT. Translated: CASSKPGSSGQPQHF.

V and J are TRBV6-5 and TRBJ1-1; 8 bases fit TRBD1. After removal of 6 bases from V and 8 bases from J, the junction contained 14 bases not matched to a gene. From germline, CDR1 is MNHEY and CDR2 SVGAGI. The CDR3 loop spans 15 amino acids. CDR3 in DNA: TGTGCCAGCAGCCGGATCGCAGGGGGCGAGATAGAAGCTTTCTTT. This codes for CASSRIAGGEIEAFF.

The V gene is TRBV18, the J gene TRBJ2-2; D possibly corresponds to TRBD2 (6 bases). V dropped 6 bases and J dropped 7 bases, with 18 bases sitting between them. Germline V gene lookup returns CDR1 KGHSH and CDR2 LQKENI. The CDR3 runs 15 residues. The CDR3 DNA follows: TGTGCCAGCTCCCCGGGACTTCTCGGAGGCGGGGAGCTGTTTTTT. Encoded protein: CASSPGLLGGGELFF.

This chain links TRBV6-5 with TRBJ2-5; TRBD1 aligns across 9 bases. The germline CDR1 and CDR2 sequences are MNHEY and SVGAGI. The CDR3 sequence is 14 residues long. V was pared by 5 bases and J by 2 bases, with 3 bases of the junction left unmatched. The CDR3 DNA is TGTGCCAGCAGTACCGGGACAGGGCAAGAGACCCAGTACTTC. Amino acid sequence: CASSTGTGQETQYF.

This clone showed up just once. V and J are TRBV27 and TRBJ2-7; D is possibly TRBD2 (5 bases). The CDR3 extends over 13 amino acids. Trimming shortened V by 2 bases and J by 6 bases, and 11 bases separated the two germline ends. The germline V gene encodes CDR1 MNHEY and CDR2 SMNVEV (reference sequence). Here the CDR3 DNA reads TGTGCCAGCAGTTTAACCGGACTCAGCGAGCAGTACTTC. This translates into CASSLTGLSEQYF.

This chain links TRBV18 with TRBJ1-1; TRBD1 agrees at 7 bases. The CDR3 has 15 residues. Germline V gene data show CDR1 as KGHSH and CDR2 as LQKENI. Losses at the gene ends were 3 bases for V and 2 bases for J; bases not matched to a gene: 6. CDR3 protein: CASSPNRGFNTEAFF. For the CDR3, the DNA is TGTGCCAGCTCACCCAACAGGGGATTCAACACTGAAGCTTTCTTT.

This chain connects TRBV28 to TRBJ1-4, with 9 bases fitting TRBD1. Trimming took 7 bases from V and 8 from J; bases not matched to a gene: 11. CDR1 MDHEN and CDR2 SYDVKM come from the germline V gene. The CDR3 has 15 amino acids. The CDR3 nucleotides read TGTGCCAGCACCACTGGGGGACAGGGAGTGGAAAAACTGTTTTTT. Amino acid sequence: CASTTGGQGVEKLFF.